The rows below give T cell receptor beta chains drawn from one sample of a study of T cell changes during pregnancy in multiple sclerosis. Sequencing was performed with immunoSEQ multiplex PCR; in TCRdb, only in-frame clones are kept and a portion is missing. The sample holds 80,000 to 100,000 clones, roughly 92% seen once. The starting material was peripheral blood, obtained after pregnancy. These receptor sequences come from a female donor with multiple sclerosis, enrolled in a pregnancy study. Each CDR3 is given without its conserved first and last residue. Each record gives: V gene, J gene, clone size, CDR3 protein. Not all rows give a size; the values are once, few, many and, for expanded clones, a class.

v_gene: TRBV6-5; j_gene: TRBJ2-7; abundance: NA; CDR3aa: ASTRTGSPGEQY
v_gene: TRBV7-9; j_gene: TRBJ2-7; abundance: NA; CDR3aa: ASSFPSGRVSYEQY
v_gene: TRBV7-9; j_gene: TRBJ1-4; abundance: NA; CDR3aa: ASSPPSTGGVNEKLF
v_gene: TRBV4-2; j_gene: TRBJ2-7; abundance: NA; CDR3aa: ASSETGEQY
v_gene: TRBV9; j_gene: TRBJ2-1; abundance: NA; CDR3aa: ASSAFPGLAGQSSYNEQF
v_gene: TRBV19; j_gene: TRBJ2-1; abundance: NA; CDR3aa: ASTPAGQNEQF
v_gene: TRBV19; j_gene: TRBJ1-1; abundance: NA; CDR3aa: ASSPGSGHNTEAF
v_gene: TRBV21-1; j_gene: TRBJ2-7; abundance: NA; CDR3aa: ASSKRGFGYEQY
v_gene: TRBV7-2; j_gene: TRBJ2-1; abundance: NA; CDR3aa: ASSLLAGGPGDEQF
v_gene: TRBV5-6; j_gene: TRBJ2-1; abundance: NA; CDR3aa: ASSGGTSGYNEQF
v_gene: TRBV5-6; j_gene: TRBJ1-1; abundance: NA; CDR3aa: ASSSLRGRKGDTEAF
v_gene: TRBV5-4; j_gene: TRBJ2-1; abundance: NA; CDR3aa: ASSLAGQGYNEQF
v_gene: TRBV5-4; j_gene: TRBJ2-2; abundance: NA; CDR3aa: ASSLASGSSTGELF
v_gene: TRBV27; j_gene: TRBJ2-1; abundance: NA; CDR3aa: ASSSGTSGSNNEQF
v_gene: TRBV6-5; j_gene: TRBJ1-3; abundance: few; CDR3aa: ASSIGQGVNTIY
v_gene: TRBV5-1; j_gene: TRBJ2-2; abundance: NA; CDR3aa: ASSTSSGRTGELF
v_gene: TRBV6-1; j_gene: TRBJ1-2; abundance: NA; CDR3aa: ASSREGYGYT
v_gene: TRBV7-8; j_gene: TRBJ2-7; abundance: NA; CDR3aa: ASSARPLVSGRSEQY
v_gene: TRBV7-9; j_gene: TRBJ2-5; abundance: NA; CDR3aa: ASSSTAEPQETQY
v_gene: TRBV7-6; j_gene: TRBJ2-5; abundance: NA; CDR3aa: ASSGQRTSGSETQY
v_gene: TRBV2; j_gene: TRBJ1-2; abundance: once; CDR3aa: ASSEVGANYGYT
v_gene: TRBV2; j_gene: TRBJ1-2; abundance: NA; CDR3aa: ASSVRAGGGYT
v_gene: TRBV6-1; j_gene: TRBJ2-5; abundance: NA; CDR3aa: ASRRQGAGETQY
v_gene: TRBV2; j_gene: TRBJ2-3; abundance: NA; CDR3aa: ASSEEITSTDTQY
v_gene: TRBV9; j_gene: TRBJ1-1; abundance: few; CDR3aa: ASSGEDGTEAF
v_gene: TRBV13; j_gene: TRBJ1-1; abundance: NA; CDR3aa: ASRRAPNTEAF
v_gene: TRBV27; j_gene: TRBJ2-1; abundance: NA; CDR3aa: ASSLWAGGEQF
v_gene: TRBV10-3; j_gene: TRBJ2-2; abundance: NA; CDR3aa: ALGLAYTGELF
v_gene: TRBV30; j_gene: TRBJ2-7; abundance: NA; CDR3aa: AWSLLAGGLNEQY
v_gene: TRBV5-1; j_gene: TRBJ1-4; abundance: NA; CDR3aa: ASSPTGATNEKLF
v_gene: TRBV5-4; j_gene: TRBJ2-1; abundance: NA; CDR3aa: ASSSRDRAYEQF
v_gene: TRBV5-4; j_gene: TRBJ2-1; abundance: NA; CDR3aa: ASSWGLAGGGEQF
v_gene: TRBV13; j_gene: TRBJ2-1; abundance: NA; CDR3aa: ASSLAGQGRNNEQF
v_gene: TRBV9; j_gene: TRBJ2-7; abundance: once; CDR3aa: ASSGGGGTPSREQY
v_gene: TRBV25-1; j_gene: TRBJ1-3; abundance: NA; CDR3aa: ASETLQGTGNTIY